This TCR beta chain was sequenced in a study of technical replicates of blood from a handful of donors. Sequencing used immunoSEQ multiplex PCR; TCRdb keeps in-frame clones, though not all of them. The sample has 64,000 or so clones, around 85% seen once. The length of the CDR3 is 14 residues. Germline trimming cut 4 bases from V and 7 bases from J; bases unmatched to any gene: 5. Per germline, CDR1 ENHRY and CDR2 SYGVKD. This TCR was sampled from a human donor in good health. Some clones in this sample may be carry-over from other donors' samples. The chain links TRBV10-3 to TRBJ2-5; TRBD2 matches at 11 bases. Sequenced: PBMCs. The CDR3 protein is CAISGGGLAGTQYF. The CDR3 nucleotides read TGTGCCATCAGTGGCGGAGGACTAGCGGGGACCCAGTACTTC.